This paragraph reports one TCR beta chain. The data belong to a study of blood T cell repertoires in COVID-19. Study in general: COVID-19 samples from acute and convalescent phases originated in the United States, Italy and Spain. PBMCs, B-cell-depleted T cells, or T cells provided the cDNA or gDNA that made up the material.

In the original analysis: Amplification with reference gene primers provided the estimates of nucleated cell counts. TCRdb's table, derived via immunoSEQ multiplex PCR, lists solely in-frame clones and lacks some. V and J calls and clone size are those listed in that table; D and trimming were worked out from the DNA. In the table there are some 75,000 clones, around 80% of which are singletons. The CDR3 runs 16 residues. Germline loops: CDR1 MNHEY, CDR2 SMNVEV (reference sequence). With 3 bases clipped from V and 6 bases from J, the junction kept 7 bases outside the gene matches. The sample comprised peripheral blood. The source of this sequence is a man aged 45-65 years with COVID-19, enrolled during active disease. The V gene is TRBV27, the J gene TRBJ1-6, with 8 bases aligning to TRBD1. The CDR3 spells CASSFLDRERNSPLHF. CDR3 sequence (DNA): TGTGCCAGCAGTTTCTTGGACAGGGAACGTAATTCACCCCTCCACTTT.